These 30 T cell receptor beta chains were all obtained from the same sample, sequenced in a study of T cells in Graves' hyperthyroidism and ophthalmopathy. Amplification yielded TCR beta CDR3 regions, with RNA transcripts as the source. The study used the HTBI primer set for a first-round RT-PCR of the TCR CDR3. TCRdb re-derived calls from the multiplex PCR reads in MiXCR, one entry per CDR3 protein. The profile covers more than 300,000 distinct CDR3 sequences, with roughly 15% appearing a single time and less than 20% taken by the ten largest. Source material: blood. Receptor source: a woman aged 25 to 39 with Graves' ophthalmopathy.

Ten or more counts support this clonotype. The chain couples TRBV5-8 to TRBJ1-2; 7 bases align to TRBD1. From germline, CDR1 is SGHTS and CDR2 YDEGEE. CDR3 length: 15 amino acids. V gave up 0 bases and J gave up 3 bases; unmatched junction bases: 5. CDR3 DNA sequence: TGTGCCAGCAGCTTGGGAGGACAGGTTGACTATGGCTACACCTTC. Protein product: CASSLGGQVDYGYTF.

The rearrangement joins TRBV20-1 to TRBJ1-4; 9 bases fit TRBD1. Germline CDR1 reads DFQATT; CDR2 reads SNEGSKA (reference sequence). The CDR3 spans 18 residues. The trim removed 6 bases at V and 0 bases at J, leaving 14 bases unmatched. CDR3 in DNA: TGCAGTGCGGGAGGAACCGGGACAGGGAGTGCAACTAATGAAAAACTGTTTTTT. Translation gives CSAGGTGTGSATNEKLFF.

The rearrangement uses TRBV28 and TRBJ1-5, with D tentatively TRBD1 (5 bases). Germline V lookup: CDR1 MDHEN, CDR2 SYDVKM. This CDR3 comprises 14 residues. V was cut by 6 bases and J by 5 bases, with 14 bases left in between. CDR3 coding DNA: TGTGCCAGCAGCCTTACTCAGGGCTATCAGCCCCAGCATTTT. It translates to CASSLTQGYQPQHF.

This clonotype was observed many times. The chain uses TRBV20-1 and TRBJ2-7, with TRBD2 matching over 9 bases. The V segment lost 2 bases and the J segment 7 bases; nucleotides outside the gene matches: 9. CDR3 size: 14 residues. Germline assignment: CDR1 DFQATT and CDR2 SNEGSKA (reference sequence). CDR3 nucleotides: TGCAGTGCTAGAAGGGCGCGGGGGGGCCGTGAGCAGTACTTC. Amino acids: CSARRARGGREQYF.

This clonotype was recorded many times. The rearrangement joins TRBV20-1 to TRBJ2-7, with D uncertain. V dropped 4 bases and J dropped 9 bases, with 22 bases sitting between them. Germline loops: CDR1 DFQATT, CDR2 SNEGSKA (reference sequence). The CDR3 is 14 amino acids. CDR3 sequence reads: CSATTDWELNAQYF. The DNA for the CDR3 is TGCAGTGCTACTACCGATTGGGAACTCAACGCGCAGTACTTC.

This clonotype was observed many times. The rearrangement links TRBV7-8 to TRBJ2-3; D is ambiguous. This CDR3 has 15 residues. V lost 4 bases, J lost 6 bases, and 17 bases lay in between. CDR1 SGHVS and CDR2 FQNEAQ come from the germline V gene. The CDR3 region is CASSSARALGDTQYF. In DNA form, the CDR3 reads TGTGCCAGCAGCTCGGCGCGCGCCTTAGGCGATACGCAGTATTTT.

The sample holds many counts of this clonotype. The chain recombines TRBV18 with TRBJ2-7; tentative D call: TRBD1 (6 bases). Per the germline V gene, CDR1 is KGHSH and CDR2 is LQKENI. V lost 6 bases and J lost 3, with 12 bases in between. This CDR3 has 13 residues. The CDR3 DNA reads as TGTGCCAGCTCGTCAGGGGAAAGCTACGAGCAGTACTTC. Translation: CASSSGESYEQYF.

Concerning this clonotype itself: A much larger clone lies one base from this, so it may be a read error. V gene TRBV28 combines with J gene TRBJ2-2, with 11 bases that match TRBD1. The CDR3 extends over 14 amino acids. Germline V lookup: CDR1 MDHEN, CDR2 SYDVKM. CDR3 region: CTSSRDRGIGELFF. CDR3 DNA sequence: TGTACCAGCAGTAGGGACAGGGGGATCGGGGAGCTGTTTTTT.

This clonotype has at least ten counts. The chain has TRBV9 and TRBJ2-2; TRBD2 might be the D (5 bases). CDR1 and CDR2 (germline): SGDLS, YYNGEE. Between the trimmed V and J ends, which lost 0 bases and 7 bases, there was a span of 13 bases. This CDR3 has 15 amino acids. The CDR3 DNA is TGTGCCAGCAGCGTAGGCGAACTAGTCAACGGGGAGCTGTTTTTT. As protein: CASSVGELVNGELFF.

Ten or more counts support this clonotype. V usage is TRBV30 and J usage is TRBJ2-5; no definite D call. The CDR3 loop spans 13 amino acids. Per the germline V gene, CDR1 is GTSNPN and CDR2 is SVGIG (reference sequence). V was trimmed by 6 bases and J by 2 bases, leaving 13 bases between them. The CDR3 DNA reads TGTGCCTGCATGCGAGACCGGCAAGAGACCCAGTACTTC. This codes for CACMRDRQETQYF. The full variable domain, rest sourced from reference TRBV30 and TRBJ2-5, is SQTIHQWPATLVQPVGSPLSLECTVEGTSNPNLYWYRQAAGRGLQLLFYSVGIGQISSEVPQNLSASRPQDRQFILSSKKLLLSDSGFYLCACMRDRQETQYFGPGTRLLVL.

This clonotype was found many times. This chain joins TRBV15 and TRBJ1-2; TRBD1 might be the D (5 bases). The germline V gene has CDR1 LNHNV and CDR2 YYDKDF (reference sequence). This CDR3 has 18 residues. Trimming removed 0 bases from V and 2 bases from J, with 19 bases in between. CDR3 bases: TGTGCCACCAGCAGAGATCGGGGGGGACCAGGGCAGAACTATGGCTACACCTTC. Translation: CATSRDRGGPGQNYGYTF.

This clonotype was counted once. Germline and junction disagree at one end, which may indicate a read error. The gene calls are TRBV27 and TRBJ1-4; TRBD1 matches at 7 bases. The CDR3 spans 15 residues. Germline V CDR1 and CDR2: MNHEY, SMNVEV (reference sequence). The CDR3 here is CASSFSAGGNEKLSF. Here the CDR3 DNA reads TGTGCCAGCAGTTTTTCGGCAGGGGGTAATGAAAAACTGTCTTTT.

Ten or more counts support this clonotype. The chain couples TRBV3-1 to TRBJ2-7; 9 bases match TRBD1. The CDR3 runs 15 residues. The junction had 6 bases not matched to a gene; V was cut back by 5 bases and J by 1 base. Germline V lookup: CDR1 LGHDT, CDR2 YNNKEL (reference sequence). The CDR3 region is CASSEGTGSSYEQYF. For the CDR3, the DNA is TGTGCCAGCAGCGAGGGGACAGGGAGTTCCTACGAGCAGTACTTC.

This clonotype was recorded many times. The V and J genes are TRBV18 and TRBJ2-7; D is undetermined. V was clipped by 5 bases and J by 0 bases, with 14 bases between them. CDR1 is KGHSH, CDR2 LQKENI, per germline. The CDR3 runs to 15 residues. CDR3 in amino acids: CASSSTDLFSYEQYF. Here the CDR3 DNA reads TGTGCCAGCTCAAGTACCGACCTTTTCTCCTACGAGCAGTACTTC. The full variable domain, with the rest looked up from reference TRBV18 and TRBJ2-7, is NAGVMQNPRHLVRRRGQEARLRCSPMKGHSHVYWYRQLPEEGLKFMVYLQKENIIDESGMPKERFSAEFPKEGPSILRIQQVVRGDSAAYFCASSSTDLFSYEQYFGPGTRLTVT.

This CDR3 is CASSLDVASDIQYF. CDR3 in DNA: TGTGCCAGCAGCTTAGATGTAGCATCTGACATTCAGTACTTC. This chain connects TRBV11-2 to TRBJ2-4; D unclear. Between the trimmed V and J ends, which lost 0 bases and 8 bases, there was a span of 11 bases. CDR3 length equals 14 residues. Germline values: CDR1 SGHAT, CDR2 FQNNGV. Together with reference TRBV11-2 and TRBJ2-4, the CDR3 gives the full variable domain: EAGVAQSPRYKIIEKRQSVAFWCNPISGHATLYWYQQILGQGPKLLIQFQNNGVVDDSQLPKDRFSAERLKGVDSTLKIQPAKLEDSAVYLCASSLDVASDIQYFGAGTRLSVL.

This clonotype appeared many times. V gene TRBV7-9 combines with J gene TRBJ1-4; 7 bases align to TRBD1. From germline, CDR1 is SEHNR and CDR2 FQNEAQ (reference sequence). Trimming cost V 6 bases and J 8 bases; bases outside gene matches: 6. The CDR3 is 13 residues long. The CDR3 loop reads CASRSGQSEKLFF. CDR3 nucleotide sequence: TGTGCCAGCAGATCGGGACAGAGCGAAAAACTGTTTTTT.

This chain joins TRBV7-2 and TRBJ2-3; D might be TRBD2 (5 bases). CDR3 size: 13 residues. The germline V and J ends were trimmed by 6 bases and 9 bases, with 16 bases remaining between them. The germline V gene encodes CDR1 SGHTA and CDR2 FQGNSA. The CDR3 loop is CASRTNGLLTQYF. CDR3 coding DNA: TGTGCCAGCAGAACTAACGGACTCCTAACGCAGTATTTT.

The rearrangement uses TRBV12-5 and TRBJ1-5; no definite D call. V was shortened by 3 bases and J by 6 bases, with 9 bases between the two germline ends. This CDR3 has 13 residues. Germline CDR1 LGHNT, CDR2 FRNRAP. Here the CDR3 DNA reads TGTGCTAGTGGTTTTCAAATTCTTCAGCCCCAGCATTTT. Its translation: CASGFQILQPQHF.

This clonotype was observed many times. The chain has TRBV27 and TRBJ2-7, with D maybe TRBD1 (5 bases). The V gene's germline CDR1 is MNHEY and CDR2 SMNVEV (reference sequence). This CDR3 has 14 residues. V was cut by 3 bases and J by 0 bases, with 9 bases left in between. In DNA form, the CDR3 reads TGTGCCAGCAGTTTTGTCAGGGACTCCTACGAGCAGTACTTC. Translation gives CASSFVRDSYEQYF.

This clonotype occurred many times. The V and J genes are TRBV7-2 and TRBJ2-5; possible D gene TRBD1, 5 bases. The CDR3 length is 16 residues. The germline gives CDR1 SGHTA, CDR2 FQGNSA. Between the trimmed V and J ends, which lost 5 bases and 3 bases, there was a span of 19 bases. CDR3 DNA: TGTGCCAGCAGCCTAACCCAGTTGGGGCCCAAAGAGACCCAGTACTTC. Residues: CASSLTQLGPKETQYF.

The chain is built from TRBV5-1 and TRBJ2-5; unclear D gene. Germline values: CDR1 SGHRS, CDR2 YFSETQ. The CDR3 contains 14 residues. The ends were cut back, 4 bases at V and 1 base at J, with 11 bases in the middle. The CDR3 reads CASSGHQLQETQYF. The CDR3 nucleotides read TGCGCCAGCAGCGGGCACCAACTCCAAGAGACCCAGTACTTC.

This clonotype has a handful of counts. V is TRBV7-8 and J is TRBJ2-1, with 8 bases aligning to TRBD1. The CDR3 loop spans 15 amino acids. The germline gives CDR1 SGHVS, CDR2 FQNEAQ. V lost 0 bases to trimming and J lost 4 bases; unmatched junction nucleotides: 2. This CDR3 reads CASSLADRVYNEQFF. The CDR3 DNA reads TGTGCCAGCAGCTTAGCGGACAGGGTATACAATGAGCAGTTCTTC.

This clonotype turned up a few times. CDR3 sequence reads: CASSLIAGDNSPLHF. The CDR3, as DNA: TGTGCCAGCAGCTTGATAGCAGGGGATAATTCACCCCTCCACTTT. The chain recombines TRBV5-5 with TRBJ1-6; tentatively, D is TRBD1 (6 bases). Germline V gene data show CDR1 as SGHKS and CDR2 as YYEKEE (reference sequence). The CDR3 spans 15 residues. V was clipped by 1 base and J by 5 bases, with 10 bases between them. Complete variable domain (other parts from reference TRBV5-5 and TRBJ1-6): DAGVTQSPTHLIKTRGQQVTLRCSPISGHKSVSWYQQVLGQGPQFIFQYYEKEERGRGNFPDRFSARQFPNYSSELNVNALLLGDSALYLCASSLIAGDNSPLHFGNGTRLTVT.

This clonotype was picked up many times. The chain recombines TRBV7-2 with TRBJ2-1, with TRBD2 identical over 9 bases. CDR1 and CDR2 from the germline V gene are SGHTA and FQGNSA. V shed 2 bases, J shed 2 bases, and the junction held 7 bases outside the gene matches. The CDR3 is 17 amino acids. As DNA, the CDR3 is TGTGCCAGCAGCTTACGGCGGGGGGGTTCCACCTACAATGAGCAGTTCTTC. Residues: CASSLRRGGSTYNEQFF.

The gene calls are TRBV2 and TRBJ2-3; 7 positions match TRBD2. Unmatched junction bases numbered 5, after V lost 8 bases and J lost 6 bases. The length of the CDR3 is 12 residues. CDR1 is SNHLY and CDR2 is FYNNEI in the germline V gene. The CDR3 reads CASQSSGDTQYF. The CDR3 nucleotides read TGTGCCAGCCAGAGTAGCGGGGATACGCAGTATTTT.

This clonotype appeared many times. The chain couples TRBV10-3 to TRBJ2-3; D might be TRBD1 (6 bases). Germline CDR1 and CDR2: ENHRY and SYGVKD. CDR3 length: 16 residues. Trimming stripped 1 base from V and 2 bases from J, with 13 bases between. The DNA of the CDR3 is TGTGCCATCAGTGAGTTTTCTGGGGGCAACACAGATACGCAGTATTTT. It codes for CAISEFSGGNTDTQYF.

This clonotype has ten or more counts. The rearrangement links TRBV3-1 to TRBJ2-7; TRBD1 matches 9 bases. The germline CDR1 and CDR2 sequences are LGHDT and YNNKEL (reference sequence). The CDR3 is 15 amino acids. V lost 2 bases to trimming and J lost 5 bases; unmatched junction nucleotides: 7. Here the CDR3 reads CASSQSPTGGDEQYF. Here the CDR3 DNA reads TGTGCCAGCAGCCAATCCCCGACAGGGGGGGACGAGCAGTACTTC.

This clonotype was recorded at least ten times. Here the CDR3 reads CASSVGRGAKGNQPQHF. The DNA of the CDR3 is TGTGCCAGCAGTGTGGGAAGAGGGGCCAAGGGGAATCAGCCCCAGCATTTT. The chain combines TRBV6-1 with TRBJ1-5, with a possible D match to TRBD1 (5 bases). This CDR3 is built from 17 residues. The V gene's germline CDR1 is MNHNS and CDR2 SASEGT. Trimming left V 4 bases short and J 4 bases short, with 20 bases between.

This clonotype has ten or more counts. The chain is built from TRBV18 and TRBJ1-5, with 7 bases matching TRBD1. The CDR3 runs 14 residues. J was trimmed by 3 bases and V by 5 bases; bases with no gene match: 4. CDR1 is KGHSH and CDR2 is LQKENI in the germline V gene. DNA of the CDR3: TGTGCCAGCTCAGCGACAGGGATCAATCAGCCCCAGCATTTT. Its translation: CASSATGINQPQHF.

This clonotype showed up many times. This rearrangement joins TRBV5-6 to TRBJ1-2; D possibly corresponds to TRBD1 (5 bases). Germline V lookup: CDR1 SGHDT, CDR2 YYEEEE. The CDR3 is 13 amino acids. Trimming took 0 bases from V and 5 from J, leaving 8 bases between them. The CDR3 protein is CASSLVGEYGYTF. The CDR3 DNA is TGTGCCAGCAGCTTGGTGGGGGAATATGGCTACACCTTC.